This entry concerns a single TCR beta chain. This sample was included in a study of blood T cell repertoires in COVID-19. Study as a whole: The analysed material was cDNA or gDNA that came from T cells, B-cell-depleted T cells, or PBMCs.

Authors' processing steps: From reference gene primer amplification, estimates of nucleated cell counts were derived. Profiled with immunoSEQ multiplex PCR; TCRdb holds only in-frame clones, not every one. The V and J calls and clone size are taken from that table; D and trimming were inferred from the DNA. Among 55,000 to 85,000 clones listed, 90% were seen once. Sequenced material: peripheral blood. The TCR comes from a woman aged 18-29 years with acute or convalescent COVID-19.

The CDR3 DNA sequence: TGTGCCAGCAGTCGGACTAGCGGGGGGGCCCGTTTCACAGATACGCAGTATTTT. Its translation: CASSRTSGGARFTDTQYF. The chain has TRBV6-6 and TRBJ2-3, with TRBD2 matching over 15 bases. In germline, CDR1 is MNHNY, CDR2 SVGAGI (reference sequence). The CDR3 totals 18 residues. V lost 5 bases, J lost 2 bases, and 8 bases stayed unmatched.